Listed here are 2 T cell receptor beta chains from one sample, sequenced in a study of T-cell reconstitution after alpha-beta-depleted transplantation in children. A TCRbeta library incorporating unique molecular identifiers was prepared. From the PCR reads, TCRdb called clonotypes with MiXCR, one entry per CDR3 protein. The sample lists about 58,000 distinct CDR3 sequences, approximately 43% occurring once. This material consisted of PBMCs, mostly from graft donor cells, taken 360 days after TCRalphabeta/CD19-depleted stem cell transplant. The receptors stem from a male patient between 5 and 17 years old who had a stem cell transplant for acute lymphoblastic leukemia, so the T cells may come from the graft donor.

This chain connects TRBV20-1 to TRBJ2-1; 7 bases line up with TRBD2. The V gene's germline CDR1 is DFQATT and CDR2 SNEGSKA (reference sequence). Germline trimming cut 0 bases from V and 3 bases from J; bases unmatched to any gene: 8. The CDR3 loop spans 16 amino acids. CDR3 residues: CSARDGFGGSYNEQFF. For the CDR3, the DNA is TGCAGTGCTAGAGATGGATTTGGCGGGAGCTACAATGAGCAGTTCTTC.

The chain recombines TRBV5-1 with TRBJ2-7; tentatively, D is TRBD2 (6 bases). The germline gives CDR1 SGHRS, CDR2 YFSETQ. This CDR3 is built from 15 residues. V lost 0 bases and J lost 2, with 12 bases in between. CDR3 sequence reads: CASSLDGSSPYEQYF. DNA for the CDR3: TGCGCCAGCAGCTTGGACGGGAGTTCTCCCTACGAGCAGTACTTC.